These T cell receptor beta chains were read from a single sample in a study of early T cells in non-severe SARS-CoV-2 infection. MiXCR, applied by TCRdb to the 5' RACE reads, yields one record per CDR3 protein. In the table there are around 56,000 distinct CDR3 sequences, roughly 7.6% of which are singletons. Sample: whole blood, taken at baseline. The receptors originated from an adult who was a healthcare worker with PCR-confirmed SARS-CoV-2 infection or an uninfected control (not recorded which). Both conserved end residues are part of each CDR3. A D gene is named only where the DNA matches it firmly. Clone size is not always given. Where it is, it says once, few, many or a class for expanded clones.

>TRBJ2-5|-|TRBV20-1|-|12
TGCAGTGCTAGAGTAGGGCGAGAGACCCAGTACTTC
CSARVGRETQYF
>TRBJ1-4|-|TRBV11-2|-|14
TGTGCCAGCAGCTTCTTCAGGGACGAAAGCGGACTGTTTTTT
CASSFFRDESGLFF
>TRBJ2-7|TRBD2|TRBV6-5|-|14
TGTGCCAGCAGTCGAGCGGGAGTAGGCTACGAGCAGTACTTC
CASSRAGVGYEQYF
>TRBJ2-1|-|TRBV6-2/TRBV6-3|-|15
TGTGCCAGCAGTTACCTCGAGTCCCCCTCCAATGAGCAGTTCTTC
CASSYLESPSNEQFF
>TRBJ2-3|TRBD1|TRBV4-2|-|17
TGTGCCAGCAGCCAAGAAAGGGACAGGGAGTTCTCAGATACGCAGTATTTT
CASSQERDREFSDTQYF
>TRBJ2-1|TRBD2|TRBV15|few|14
TGTGCCACCAGCAGAGCCGCAACTAGCGTTGAGCAGTTCTTC
CATSRAATSVEQFF
>TRBJ2-1|TRBD1|TRBV19|many|15
TGTGCCAGTAGTGTCGGACAGGGGGGCCTCAATGAGCAGTTCTTC
CASSVGQGGLNEQFF
>TRBJ2-1|-|TRBV10-3|many|12
TGTGCCATCAGGACAGATTCTAATGAGCAGTTCTTC
CAIRTDSNEQFF
>TRBJ1-4|TRBD1|TRBV6-1|many|16
TGTGCCAGCAGGTTCACCCGGACAGGTTTTAATGAAAAACTGTTTTTT
CASRFTRTGFNEKLFF
>TRBJ2-3|TRBD2|TRBV2|many|14
TGTGCCAGCAGGATAGCGGGAGGATCAGATACGCAGTATTTT
CASRIAGGSDTQYF
>TRBJ2-1|TRBD2|TRBV7-8|-|15
TGTGCCAGCAGCAACACTAGCGGGAGAACCTATGAGCAGTTCTTC
CASSNTSGRTYEQFF
>TRBJ1-5|-|TRBV7-6|few|16
TGTGCCAGCAGCCGAAGGGGGAACATCGGCAATCAGCCCCAGCATTTT
CASSRRGNIGNQPQHF
>TRBJ2-1|-|TRBV29-1|-|16
TGCAGCGTTGAACTCCACGGGAGAAGGGTCTACAATGAGCAGTTCTTC
CSVELHGRRVYNEQFF
>TRBJ2-5|-|TRBV3-1|-|16
TGTGCCAGAAGCCTAGCCGGAGTGTCTGTTTGGGAGACCCAGTACTTC
CARSLAGVSVWETQYF
>TRBJ2-3|-|TRBV20-1|-|14
TGCAGTGCTAGACAGGGGGGGAGAGCAGATACGCAGTATTTT
CSARQGGRADTQYF
>TRBJ2-7|TRBD2|TRBV30|-|13
TGTGCCTGGCAGCGGGAGTATTCCTACGAGCAGTACTTC
CAWQREYSYEQYF
>TRBJ2-5|-|TRBV28|-|14
TGTGCCAGCTCATCGGCCATAAACGAAGAGACCCAGTACTTC
CASSSAINEETQYF
>TRBJ1-6|-|TRBV14|few|15
TGTGCCAGCAGCCAAGTGGGTAGCCCTTGGTCACCCCTCCACTTT
CASSQVGSPWSPLHF
>TRBJ1-1|TRBD1|TRBV20-1|-|11
TGCAGTGCCCCGACAGGGACTGAAGCTTTCTTT
CSAPTGTEAFF
>TRBJ1-5|TRBD1|TRBV29-1|-|13
TGCAGCGTTGGACAGGGTTTAAATCAGCCCCAGCATTTT
CSVGQGLNQPQHF
>TRBJ2-3|TRBD2|TRBV14|-|14
TGTGCCAGCAGTCCTAGCGGGACCTCAGATACGCAGTATTTT
CASSPSGTSDTQYF
>TRBJ2-1|-|TRBV20-1|-|12
TGCAGTGCAGGGGGTAGCGGGAATGAGCAGTTCTTC
CSAGGSGNEQFF
>TRBJ2-1|TRBD1|TRBV12-3/TRBV12-4|many|15
TGTGCCAGCAGGGACAGACAGGGGGCGTTAGGTGAGCAGTTCTTC
CASRDRQGALGEQFF
>TRBJ2-1|TRBD1|TRBV6-2/TRBV6-3|-|12
TGTGCCAGTCAAAAACAGGGGGCGCGGGAGTTCTTC
CASQKQGAREFF
>TRBJ2-5|-|TRBV4-1|many|16
TGCGCCAGCACAAGGGGGGCTAGCGGATTTCAAGAGACCCAGTACTTC
CASTRGASGFQETQYF
>TRBJ2-5|TRBD1|TRBV3-1|few|15
TGTGCCAGCAGCCAAGGGACAGGATTCCAAGAGACCCAGTACTTC
CASSQGTGFQETQYF
>TRBJ2-1|-|TRBV15|-|15
TGTGCCACCAGCAGAGATCGAGGGATTCTCAATGAGCAGTTCTTC
CATSRDRGILNEQFF
>TRBJ1-5|-|TRBV7-8|few|13
TGTGCCAGCAGCTTGGACGGAAATCAGCCCCAGCATTTT
CASSLDGNQPQHF
>TRBJ2-7|-|TRBV18|-|15
TGTGCCAGCTCACCAGGGGGGAGTGGAGCCTACGAGCAGTACTTC
CASSPGGSGAYEQYF
>TRBJ2-1|TRBD2|TRBV7-6|few|16
TGTGCCAGCAGCTTAGGCGGGAGACTCTCCTACAATGAGCAGTTCTTC
CASSLGGRLSYNEQFF
>TRBJ1-5|-|TRBV20-1|-|15
TGCAGTGCCAACATGGAGGCATATAGCAATCAGCCCCAGCATTTT
CSANMEAYSNQPQHF
>TRBJ2-5|-|TRBV28|few|15
TGTGCCAGCAGTCCTTCCCAGGTGGGCGGAGAGACCCAGTACTTC
CASSPSQVGGETQYF
>TRBJ2-5|TRBD1|TRBV28|medium-sized|18
TGTGCCAGCAGTCATAGGACAGGGGAACTAAGGTACCAAGAGACCCAGTACTTC
CASSHRTGELRYQETQYF
>TRBJ2-2|-|TRBV19|many|15
TGTGCCAGTATGGAGGGGGCTATGGGTACCGGGGAGCTGTTTTTT
CASMEGAMGTGELFF
>TRBJ2-2|TRBD2|TRBV3-1|many|16
TGTGCCAGCAGCCGACCTAGCGGGAGTCGAATCGGGGAGCTGTTTTTT
CASSRPSGSRIGELFF
>TRBJ2-3|-|TRBV28|-|14
TGTGCCAGCAGTTTCGGGACTGCATTAGATACGCAGTATTTT
CASSFGTALDTQYF
>TRBJ2-7|-|TRBV5-1|-|14
TGCGCCAGCAGCTTCGACGCGAGTTCCTACGAGCAGTACTTC
CASSFDASSYEQYF